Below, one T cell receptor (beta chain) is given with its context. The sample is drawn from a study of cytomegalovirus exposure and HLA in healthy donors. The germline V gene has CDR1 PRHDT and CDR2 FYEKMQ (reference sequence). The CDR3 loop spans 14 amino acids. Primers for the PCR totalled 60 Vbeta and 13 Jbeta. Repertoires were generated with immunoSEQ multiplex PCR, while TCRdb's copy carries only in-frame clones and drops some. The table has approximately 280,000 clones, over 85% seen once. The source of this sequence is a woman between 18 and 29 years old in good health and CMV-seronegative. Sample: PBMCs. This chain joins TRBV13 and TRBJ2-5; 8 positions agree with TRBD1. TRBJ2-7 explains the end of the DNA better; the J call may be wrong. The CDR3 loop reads CASSTGTGAYEQYF. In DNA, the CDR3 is TGTGCCAGCAGCACCGGGACAGGAGCCTACGAGCAGTACTTC.